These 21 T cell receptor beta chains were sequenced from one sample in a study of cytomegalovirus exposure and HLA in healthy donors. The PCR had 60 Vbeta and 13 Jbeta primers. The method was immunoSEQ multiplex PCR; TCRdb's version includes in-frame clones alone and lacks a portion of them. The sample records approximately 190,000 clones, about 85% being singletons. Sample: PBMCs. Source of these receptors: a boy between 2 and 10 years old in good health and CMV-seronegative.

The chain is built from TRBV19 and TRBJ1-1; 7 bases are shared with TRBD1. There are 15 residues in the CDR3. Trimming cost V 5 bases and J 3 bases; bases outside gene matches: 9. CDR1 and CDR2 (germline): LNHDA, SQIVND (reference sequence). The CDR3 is CASSFSDRVDTEAFF. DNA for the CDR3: TGTGCCAGTAGTTTCTCCGACAGGGTGGACACTGAAGCTTTCTTT. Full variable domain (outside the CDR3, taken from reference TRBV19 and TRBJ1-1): DGGITQSPKYLFRKEGQNVTLSCEQNLNHDAMYWYRQDPGQGLRLIYYSQIVNDFQKGDIAEGYSVSREKKESFPLTVTSAQKNPTAFYLCASSFSDRVDTEAFFGQGTRLTVV.

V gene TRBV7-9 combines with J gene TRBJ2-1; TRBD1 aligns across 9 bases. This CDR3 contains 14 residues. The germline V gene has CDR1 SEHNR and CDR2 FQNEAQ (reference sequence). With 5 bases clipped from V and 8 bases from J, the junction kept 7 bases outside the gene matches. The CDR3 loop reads CASSRDRDRDEQFF. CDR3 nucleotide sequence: TGTGCCAGCAGCCGGGACAGGGATAGGGATGAGCAGTTCTTC. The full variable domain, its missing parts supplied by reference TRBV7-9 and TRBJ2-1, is DTGVSQNPRHKITKRGQNVTFRCDPISEHNRLYWYRQTLGQGPEFLTYFQNEAQLEKSRLLSDRFSAERPKGSFSTLEIQRTEQGDSAMYLCASSRDRDRDEQFFGPGTRLTVL.

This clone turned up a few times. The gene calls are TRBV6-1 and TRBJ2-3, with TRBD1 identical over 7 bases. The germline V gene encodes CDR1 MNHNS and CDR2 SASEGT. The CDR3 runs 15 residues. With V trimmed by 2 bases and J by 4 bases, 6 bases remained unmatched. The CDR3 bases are TGTGCCAGCAGTGAAAAAGGGGGCGAGGCAGATACGCAGTATTTT. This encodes CASSEKGGEADTQYF.

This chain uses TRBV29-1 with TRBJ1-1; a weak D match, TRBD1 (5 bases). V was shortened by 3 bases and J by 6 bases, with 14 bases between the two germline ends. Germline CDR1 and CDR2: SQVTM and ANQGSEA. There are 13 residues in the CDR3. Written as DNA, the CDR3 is TGCAGCGTTGAGGGACTCCTGGGGGCTGAAGCTTTCTTT. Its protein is CSVEGLLGAEAFF.

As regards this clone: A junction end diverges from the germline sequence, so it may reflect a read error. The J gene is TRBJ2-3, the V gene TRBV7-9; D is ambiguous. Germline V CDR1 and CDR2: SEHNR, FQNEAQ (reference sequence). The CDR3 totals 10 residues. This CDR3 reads CSSSLRSQYF. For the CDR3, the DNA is TGTTCCAGCAGCCTGCGGTCGCAGTATTTT.

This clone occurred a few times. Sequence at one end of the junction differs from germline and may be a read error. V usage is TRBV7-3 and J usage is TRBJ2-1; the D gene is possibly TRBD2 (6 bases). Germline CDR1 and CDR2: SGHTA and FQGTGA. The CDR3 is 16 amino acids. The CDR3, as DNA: TGTGCCAGCAGCCTAACCGGGACTGACTCCTACAATGAGCAGTTCTTC. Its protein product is CASSLTGTDSYNEQFF. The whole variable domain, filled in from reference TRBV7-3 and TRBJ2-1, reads GAGVSQTPSNKVTEKGKYVELRCDPISGHTALYWYRQSLGQGPEFLIYFQGTGAADDSGLPNDRFFAVRPEGSVSTLKIQRTERGDSAVYLCASSLTGTDSYNEQFFGPGTRLTVL.

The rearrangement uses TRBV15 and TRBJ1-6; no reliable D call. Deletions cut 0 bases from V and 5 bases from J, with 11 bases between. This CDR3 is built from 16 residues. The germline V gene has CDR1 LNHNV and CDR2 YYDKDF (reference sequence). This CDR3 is CATSRESTANNSPLHF. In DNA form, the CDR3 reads TGTGCCACCAGCAGAGAATCCACCGCTAATAATTCACCCCTCCACTTT.

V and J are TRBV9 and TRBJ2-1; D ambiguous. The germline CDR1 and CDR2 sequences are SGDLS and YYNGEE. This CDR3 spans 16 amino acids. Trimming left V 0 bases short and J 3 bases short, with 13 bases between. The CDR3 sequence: CASSVEAASGYNEQFF. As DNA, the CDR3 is TGTGCCAGCAGCGTAGAGGCTGCCTCGGGCTACAATGAGCAGTTCTTC.

The CDR3 protein is CASSVATSGATDTQYF. CDR3 DNA: TGTGCCAGCAGCGTAGCTACTAGCGGGGCCACAGATACGCAGTATTTT. The chain joins TRBV9 to TRBJ2-3; TRBD2 agrees at 10 bases. The J segment lost 2 bases and the V segment lost 0 bases, leaving 3 bases of the junction unmatched. Germline CDR1 reads SGDLS; CDR2 reads YYNGEE. This CDR3 contains 16 residues.

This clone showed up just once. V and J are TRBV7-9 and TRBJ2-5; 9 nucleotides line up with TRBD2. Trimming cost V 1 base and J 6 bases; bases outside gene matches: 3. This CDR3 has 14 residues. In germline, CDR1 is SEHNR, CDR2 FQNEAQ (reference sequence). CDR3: CASSLGAGGKTQYF. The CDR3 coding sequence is TGTGCCAGCAGCTTAGGGGCGGGGGGGAAGACCCAGTACTTC.

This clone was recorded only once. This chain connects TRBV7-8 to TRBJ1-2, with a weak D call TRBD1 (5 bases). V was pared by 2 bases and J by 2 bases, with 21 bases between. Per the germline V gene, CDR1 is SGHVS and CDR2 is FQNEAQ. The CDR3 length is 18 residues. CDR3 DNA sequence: TGTGCCAGCAGCTTAAGGATTGAGAGGGCGGGGGGGAACTATGGCTACACCTTC. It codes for CASSLRIERAGGNYGYTF.

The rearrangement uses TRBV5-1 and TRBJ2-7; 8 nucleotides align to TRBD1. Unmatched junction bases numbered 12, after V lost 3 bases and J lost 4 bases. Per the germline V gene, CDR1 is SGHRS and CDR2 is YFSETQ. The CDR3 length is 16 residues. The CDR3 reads CASSWGFGTGRYEQYF. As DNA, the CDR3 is TGCGCCAGCAGCTGGGGCTTTGGGACAGGTCGGTACGAGCAGTACTTC.

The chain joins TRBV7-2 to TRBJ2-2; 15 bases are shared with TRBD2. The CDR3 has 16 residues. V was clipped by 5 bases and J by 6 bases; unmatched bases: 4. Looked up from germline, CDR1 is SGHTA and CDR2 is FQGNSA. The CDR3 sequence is CASSPRTSGGAGELFF. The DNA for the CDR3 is TGTGCCAGCAGCCCGAGGACTAGCGGGGGGGCCGGGGAGCTGTTTTTT. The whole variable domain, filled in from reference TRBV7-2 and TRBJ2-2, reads GAGVSQSPSNKVTEKGKDVELRCDPISGHTALYWYRQSLGQGLEFLIYFQGNSAPDKSGLPSDRFSAERTGGSVSTLTIQRTQQEDSAVYLCASSPRTSGGAGELFFGEGSRLTVL.

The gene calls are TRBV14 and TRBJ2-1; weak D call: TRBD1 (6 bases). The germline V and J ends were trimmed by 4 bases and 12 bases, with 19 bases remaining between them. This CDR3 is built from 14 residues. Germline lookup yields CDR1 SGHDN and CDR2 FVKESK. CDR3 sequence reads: CASSRGGVTPRQFF. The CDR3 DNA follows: TGTGCCAGCAGCCGAGGGGGTGTGACCCCAAGGCAGTTCTTC.

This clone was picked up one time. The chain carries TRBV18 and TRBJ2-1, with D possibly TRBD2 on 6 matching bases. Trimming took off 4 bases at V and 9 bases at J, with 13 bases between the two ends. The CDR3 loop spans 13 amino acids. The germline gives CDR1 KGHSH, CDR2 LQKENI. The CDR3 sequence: CASSQNGEAEQFF. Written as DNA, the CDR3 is TGTGCCAGCTCACAAAACGGGGAGGCTGAGCAGTTCTTC.

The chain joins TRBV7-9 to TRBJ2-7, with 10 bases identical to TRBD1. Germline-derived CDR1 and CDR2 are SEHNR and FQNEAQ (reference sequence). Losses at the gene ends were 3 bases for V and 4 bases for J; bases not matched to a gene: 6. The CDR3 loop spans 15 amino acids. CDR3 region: CASSLGDRGSYEQYF. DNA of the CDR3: TGTGCCAGCAGCTTGGGGGACAGGGGAAGTTACGAGCAGTACTTC.

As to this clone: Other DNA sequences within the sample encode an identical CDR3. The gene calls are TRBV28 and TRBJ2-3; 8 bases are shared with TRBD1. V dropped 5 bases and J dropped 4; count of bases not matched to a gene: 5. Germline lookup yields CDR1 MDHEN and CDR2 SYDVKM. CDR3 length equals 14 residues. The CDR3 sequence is CASSLGQGADTQYF. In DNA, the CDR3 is TGTGCCAGCAGTCTAGGACAGGGCGCAGATACGCAGTATTTT.

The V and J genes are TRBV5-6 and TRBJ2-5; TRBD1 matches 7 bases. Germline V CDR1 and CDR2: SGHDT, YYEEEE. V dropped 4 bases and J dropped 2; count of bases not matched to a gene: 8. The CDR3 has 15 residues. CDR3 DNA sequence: TGTGCCAGCAGCCTCCCCCGACAGGGACAAGAGACCCAGTACTTC. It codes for CASSLPRQGQETQYF.

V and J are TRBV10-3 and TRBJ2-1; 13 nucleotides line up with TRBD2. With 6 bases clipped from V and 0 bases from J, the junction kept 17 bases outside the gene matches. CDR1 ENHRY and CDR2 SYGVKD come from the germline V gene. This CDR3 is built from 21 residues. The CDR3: CAIRSGTSGMGSLSSYNEQFF. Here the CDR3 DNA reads TGTGCCATCAGGTCCGGGACTAGCGGGATGGGGTCCTTAAGCTCCTACAATGAGCAGTTCTTC.

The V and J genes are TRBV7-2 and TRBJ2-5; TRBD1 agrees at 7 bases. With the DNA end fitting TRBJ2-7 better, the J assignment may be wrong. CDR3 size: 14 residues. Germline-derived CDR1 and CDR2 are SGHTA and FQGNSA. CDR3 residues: CASSAPGGSYEQYF. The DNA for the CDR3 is TGTGCCAGCAGCGCCCCAGGGGGATCCTACGAGCAGTACTTC.

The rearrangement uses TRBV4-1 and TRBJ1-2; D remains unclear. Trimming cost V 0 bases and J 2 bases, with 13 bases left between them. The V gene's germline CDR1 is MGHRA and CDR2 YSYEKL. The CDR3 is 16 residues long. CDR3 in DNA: TGCGCCAGCAGCCAAGAGTTGCAAATACTGAACTATGGCTACACCTTC. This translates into CASSQELQILNYGYTF.